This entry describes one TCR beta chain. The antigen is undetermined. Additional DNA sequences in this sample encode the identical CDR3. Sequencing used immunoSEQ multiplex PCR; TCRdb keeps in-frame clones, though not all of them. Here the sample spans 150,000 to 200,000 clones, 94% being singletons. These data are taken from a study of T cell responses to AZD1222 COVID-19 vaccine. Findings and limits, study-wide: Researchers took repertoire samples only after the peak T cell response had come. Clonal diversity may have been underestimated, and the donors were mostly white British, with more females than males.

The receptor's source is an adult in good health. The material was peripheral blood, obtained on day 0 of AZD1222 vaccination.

The CDR3 spells CASSITGDYGYTF. CDR3 bases: TGTGCCAGTAGTATAACAGGGGACTATGGCTACACCTTC. The chain couples TRBV19 to TRBJ1-2; 7 positions agree with TRBD1. Germline CDR1 is LNHDA and CDR2 is SQIVND (reference sequence). V lost 2 bases to trimming and J lost 3 bases; unmatched junction nucleotides: 0. This CDR3 region has 13 residues.